This T cell receptor beta chain derives from a study of CD8+CD57+ T cells in acquired aplastic anemia. Trimming shortened V by 7 bases and J by 9 bases, and 13 bases separated the two germline ends. Germline V lookup: CDR1 LNHDA, CDR2 SQIVND (reference sequence). The CDR3 is made up of 13 amino acids. Genomic DNA served as template for TCR beta VDJ and CDR3 profiling. Each CDR3 protein gets one entry after TCRdb re-called the reads with MiXCR. Of 90,000 to 120,000 distinct CDR3 sequences listed, around 49% are singletons. This receptor was taken from a human donor in good health, serving as a control. The sequencing sample was made of sorted CD4+, CD8+, or CD8+CD57+ T cells (not recorded which) from PBMCs. The V and J genes are TRBV19 and TRBJ1-6; D remains unclear. CDR3 amino acids: CASTPGNGSPLHF. The CDR3 bases are TGTGCCAGTACCCCCGGGAATGGTTCACCCCTCCACTTT. The variable domain in full, completed from reference TRBV19 and TRBJ1-6, reads DGGITQSPKYLFRKEGQNVTLSCEQNLNHDAMYWYRQDPGQGLRLIYYSQIVNDFQKGDIAEGYSVSREKKESFPLTVTSAQKNPTAFYLCASTPGNGSPLHFGNGTRLTVT.